Reported below is one TCR beta chain. Its antigen is unknown. Libraries were prepared by immunoSEQ multiplex PCR; TCRdb keeps only in-frame clonotypes and omits some of them. Of 950,000 to 1,100,000 clones listed, around three quarters are singletons. The data stem from a study of shared clonotypes between healthy human individuals. Study-level results: Represented diversity, genetic and exposure-history alike, was limited by few donors. Non-shared clonotypes had lower generation probabilities than those shared by all four donors. A few donors held about 5% of naive CD4 clonotypes in common. Larger estimated richness was generally recorded for naive subsets relative to memory subsets.

CDR3 length: 15 residues. Germline V gene lookup returns CDR1 SGHRS and CDR2 YFSETQ. Trimming took 4 bases from V and 0 from J, leaving 8 bases between them. This chain joins TRBV5-1 and TRBJ2-6; D unclear. The sequencing input was memory CD4+ T cells from PBMCs. Documented subset: CD45RA-negative fraction. This TCR came from a man younger than 30 in good health. Some clones in this sample may be carry-over from other donors' samples. CDR3 nucleotides: TGCGCCAGCAGCGAAAGTAGCTCTGGGGCCAACGTCCTGACTTTC. The encoded protein is CASSESSSGANVLTF.